A single sample is the source of the 15 T cell receptor beta chains below, sequenced in a study of shared clonotypes between healthy human individuals. Terminally differentiated effector memory CD45RA+ cells were excluded by CCR7 positive selection of CD45RO-negative cells. Measured with immunoSEQ multiplex PCR; TCRdb has only the in-frame clones, and not every one. The sample consists of some 800,000 clones, 92% of them appearing once. Sequencing was carried out using naive CD8+ T cells sorted from blood. These receptors were collected from a man aged 25 to 40 in good health.

The V call is TRBV7-6, the J call TRBJ1-5; tentatively, D is TRBD1 (5 bases). Germline loops: CDR1 SGHVS, CDR2 FNYEAQ. This CDR3 comprises 15 residues. The V gene lost 2 bases and the J gene lost 4 bases, with 12 bases spanning the gap. CDR3 DNA: TGTGCCAGCAGCTTATATGCCGGGGGAAATCAGCCCCAGCATTTT. Its protein is CASSLYAGGNQPQHF.

The V gene is TRBV30, the J gene TRBJ2-7; 10 positions agree with TRBD1. V lost 5 bases, J lost 0 bases, and 1 base stayed unmatched. Germline V lookup: CDR1 GTSNPN, CDR2 SVGIG (reference sequence). This CDR3 comprises 13 residues. The CDR3 nucleotides are TGTGCCTGGGGGACAGGGGTCTCCTACGAGCAGTACTTC. Translation: CAWGTGVSYEQYF.

The chain is built from TRBV7-9 and TRBJ2-7; D unclear. V was cut by 5 bases and J by 7 bases, with 21 bases left in between. This CDR3 has 15 amino acids. Germline V gives CDR1 SEHNR, CDR2 FQNEAQ (reference sequence). CDR3 protein: CASSKMGPILREQYF. DNA for the CDR3: TGTGCCAGCAGCAAGATGGGCCCCATATTGCGGGAGCAGTACTTC.

The chain employs TRBV7-9 and TRBJ2-3; TRBD1 agrees at 8 bases. The V segment lost 3 bases and the J segment 3 bases; nucleotides outside the gene matches: 5. CDR1 is SEHNR, CDR2 FQNEAQ, per germline (reference sequence). This CDR3 contains 15 residues. CDR3 sequence: CASSFQGAGTDTQYF. The CDR3 DNA reads TGTGCCAGCAGCTTTCAGGGGGCTGGTACAGATACGCAGTATTTT.

The CDR3 region has the DNA TGTGCCAGCCAGCTCGGGGCTGATGCCTACGAGCAGTACTTC. This encodes CASQLGADAYEQYF. The rearrangement uses TRBV5-6 and TRBJ2-7; D possibly matches TRBD1 or TRBD2 (5 bases each). V dropped 7 bases and J dropped 2 bases, with 16 bases sitting between them. This CDR3 has 14 amino acids. CDR1 SGHDT and CDR2 YYEEEE come from the germline V gene.

The chain joins TRBV6-5 to TRBJ1-2; D unresolved. Trimming shortened V by 5 bases and J by 2 bases, and 6 bases separated the two germline ends. Germline values: CDR1 MNHEY, CDR2 SVGAGI. The CDR3 spans 12 residues. The CDR3 DNA sequence: TGTGCCAGCAGTGACGACAACTATGGCTACACCTTC. Its translation is CASSDDNYGYTF.

The rearrangement uses TRBV28 and TRBJ1-1, with a possible D match to TRBD1 (6 bases). This CDR3 is 13 amino acids long. V dropped 3 bases and J dropped 3 bases, with 8 bases sitting between them. Germline loops: CDR1 MDHEN, CDR2 SYDVKM. CDR3 in amino acids: CASSLGGHTEAFF. The CDR3 coding sequence is TGTGCCAGCAGTTTGGGGGGGCACACTGAAGCTTTCTTT.

The genes are TRBV28 and TRBJ1-2; 8 bases are a match to TRBD1. Trimming at V came to 3 bases and at J to 0 bases, leaving 9 bases not matched to a gene. CDR1 MDHEN and CDR2 SYDVKM come from the germline V gene. CDR3 length: 17 residues. The CDR3 is CASSLTGVPFSNYGYTF. The CDR3 nucleotides read TGTGCCAGCAGTTTGACAGGGGTCCCCTTCTCTAACTATGGCTACACCTTC.

The chain has TRBV7-6 and TRBJ1-1, with D unresolved. The CDR3 totals 15 residues. The germline gives CDR1 SGHVS, CDR2 FNYEAQ. V lost 1 base, J lost 0 bases, and 9 bases lay in between. The CDR3 protein is CASSLVPDLNTEAFF. The CDR3 bases are TGTGCCAGCAGCTTAGTTCCGGACCTGAACACTGAAGCTTTCTTT.

CDR3 in amino acids: CASSGQGGYEQYF. For the CDR3, the DNA is TGTGCCAGCAGCGGTCAAGGCGGATACGAGCAGTACTTC. The chain uses TRBV21-1 and TRBJ2-7; the table's D call, TRBD2, has no DNA check behind it. TRBV21-1 constitutes a pseudogene. The CDR3 is 13 residues long.

The V call is TRBV14, the J call TRBJ2-1, with TRBD1 identical over 9 bases. Germline V gene lookup returns CDR1 SGHDN and CDR2 FVKESK. There are 16 residues in the CDR3. The V and J ends lost 0 bases and 8 bases, in that order; junction bases with no gene match: 8. The CDR3 protein is CASSQDLIGTGHEQFF. The CDR3 nucleotides read TGTGCCAGCAGCCAAGATCTAATCGGGACAGGGCATGAGCAGTTCTTC.

This clone came up a few times. The J gene is TRBJ2-1, the V gene TRBV6-1, with TRBD2 matching 8 bases. The CDR3 length is 15 residues. Germline V CDR1 and CDR2: MNHNS, SASEGT. V lost 3 bases to trimming and J lost 4 bases; unmatched junction nucleotides: 5. CDR3 sequence: CASSDSGGDYNEQFF. Here the CDR3 DNA reads TGTGCCAGCAGTGACTCGGGAGGGGATTACAATGAGCAGTTCTTC.

This chain joins TRBV5-1 and TRBJ2-1; 11 bases align to TRBD2. The CDR3 length is 17 residues. Looked up from germline, CDR1 is SGHRS and CDR2 is YFSETQ. J lost 0 bases, V lost 4 bases, and 6 bases had no gene match. CDR3 protein: CASSLGLAVSSYNEQFF. CDR3 in DNA: TGCGCCAGCAGCCTGGGACTAGCGGTGAGCTCCTACAATGAGCAGTTCTTC.

The rearrangement links TRBV13 to TRBJ2-3; 9 bases align to TRBD2. V gave up 4 bases and J gave up 0 bases; unmatched junction bases: 17. The CDR3 totals 20 residues. Germline lookup yields CDR1 PRHDT and CDR2 FYEKMQ (reference sequence). Here the CDR3 reads CASSSTTQLAGGRSTDTQYF. In DNA form, the CDR3 reads TGTGCCAGCAGCTCAACCACCCAACTAGCGGGCGGTCGGAGCACAGATACGCAGTATTTT.

The chain employs TRBV4-1 and TRBJ2-1; TRBD2 agrees at 10 bases. V shed 1 base and J 7 bases; nucleotides not matched to a gene: 4. This CDR3 is 15 amino acids long. Germline lookup yields CDR1 MGHRA and CDR2 YSYEKL. The CDR3 spells CASSQALAGRNEQFF. The CDR3 bases are TGCGCCAGCAGCCAAGCACTAGCGGGGAGGAATGAGCAGTTCTTC.